The source of this T cell receptor beta chain is a study of vaccination effects on CD4 cells after COVID-19. Study outcomes and limitations: Healthy vaccine recipients' vaccine-induced clones were almost all SARS-CoV-2 mono-reactive.

Notes on this clone: Its antigen is not identified.

The CDR3 has 12 residues. Germline V gene data show CDR1 as SGHDT and CDR2 as YYEEEE. V was clipped by 0 bases and J by 4 bases, with 2 bases between them. Clones were sequenced by immunoSEQ multiplex PCR, and TCRdb holds only the in-frame ones, with some missing. The table shows 73,000 or so clones, with 78% occurring only once. Antigen-specific CD4+ T cells were first expanded with viral peptide pools by the ViraFEST assay and only then sequenced. The culture ran for 10 days, and then CD4+ T cells were isolated. Neither prior SARS-CoV-2 infection nor positive nucleocapsid antibodies were present in the vaccine recipients. For each well, two million PBMC were cultured with 10 IU/ml IL-2 and 8.5 to 10 ug/ml peptides. IL-2 medium took the place of half the medium on both days 3 and 7.

The clonotype was recovered from a human donor who received a COVID-19 vaccine. Sequencing was performed on CD4+ T cells from PBMCs cultured with SARS-CoV-2 spike peptides, taken before COVID-19 vaccination. The chain uses TRBV5-6 and TRBJ1-3; D uncertain. The CDR3 sequence is CASSLAGNTIYF. For the CDR3, the DNA is TGTGCCAGCAGCTTGGCCGGAAACACCATATATTTT. The complete variable domain, with remaining parts taken from reference TRBV5-6 and TRBJ1-3, reads DAGVTQSPTHLIKTRGQQVTLRCSPKSGHDTVSWYQQALGQGPQFIFQYYEEEERQRGNFPDRFSGHQFPNYSSELNVNALLLGDSALYLCASSLAGNTIYFGEGSWLTVV.